The source of this T cell receptor (beta chain) is a study of long-term antiretroviral therapy in people with HIV. The study used samples holding roughly 0.95-11 million cryopreserved PBMC before DNA extraction. Survey level was the resolution at which the v3.0 immunoSEQ assay ran. Measured with immunoSEQ multiplex PCR; TCRdb has only the in-frame clones, and not every one. The repertoire holds approximately 13,000 clones, with around four fifths as singletons. Trimming took off 7 bases at V and 1 base at J, with 10 bases between the two ends. From germline, CDR1 is LGHNT and CDR2 FRNRAP. The length of the CDR3 is 13 residues.

The TCR sequence derives from a man between 40 and 49 years old with HIV. The chain combines TRBV12-5 with TRBJ1-1; D call uncertain. The sample in question was unsorted PBMCs, obtained 1.3 years before starting antiretroviral therapy. CDR3 coding DNA: TGTGCTAGTGCTAGACAAGAGAACACTGAAGCTTTCTTT. Encoded protein: CASARQENTEAFF.